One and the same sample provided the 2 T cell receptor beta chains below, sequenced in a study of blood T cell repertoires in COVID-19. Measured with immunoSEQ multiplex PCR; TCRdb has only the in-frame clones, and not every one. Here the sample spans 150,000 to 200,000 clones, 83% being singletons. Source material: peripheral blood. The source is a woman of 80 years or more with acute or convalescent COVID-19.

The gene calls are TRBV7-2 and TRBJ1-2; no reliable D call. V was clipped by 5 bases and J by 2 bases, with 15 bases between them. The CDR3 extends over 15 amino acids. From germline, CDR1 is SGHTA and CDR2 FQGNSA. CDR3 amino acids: CASSTRERRNYGYTF. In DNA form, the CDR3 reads TGTGCCAGCAGCACTAGAGAGAGACGGAACTATGGCTACACCTTC. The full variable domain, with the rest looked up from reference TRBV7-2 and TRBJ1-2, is GAGVSQSPSNKVTEKGKDVELRCDPISGHTALYWYRQSLGQGLEFLIYFQGNSAPDKSGLPSDRFSAERTGGSVSTLTIQRTQQEDSAVYLCASSTRERRNYGYTFGSGTRLTVV.

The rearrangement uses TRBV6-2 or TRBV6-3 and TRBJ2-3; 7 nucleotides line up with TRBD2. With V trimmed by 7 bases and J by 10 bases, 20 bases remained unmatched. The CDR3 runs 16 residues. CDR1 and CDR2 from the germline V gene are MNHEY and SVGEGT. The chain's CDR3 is CASIPTFGVIGRAQYF. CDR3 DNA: TGTGCCAGCATCCCTACCTTCGGGGTTATAGGGAGGGCGCAGTATTTT.